The 6 T cell receptor beta chains below were found in one sample sequenced in a study of beta chain features in type 1 diabetes. Study conclusions and caveats: A moderate, significant TCRB CDR3 shortening appeared in type 1 diabetes across four CD4+ subsets.

Their recognized antigens are unknown. The authors reverse transcribed all of the isolated RNA, so sequencing captured expressed TCRB transcripts. Here immunoSEQ multiplex PCR was the method, and the copy in TCRdb shows in-frame clones only, minus some. The sample yields roughly 260,000 clones, over 20% seen once. The sample was naive CD4+ T cells from blood. The receptors here all came from a woman aged 40 to 50 with type 1 diabetes.

This clone was seen more than once but under ten times. V usage is TRBV5-6 and J usage is TRBJ2-3, with no clear D. V was trimmed by 4 bases and J by 4 bases, leaving 13 bases between them. The CDR3 extends over 14 amino acids. Germline V gene lookup returns CDR1 SGHDT and CDR2 YYEEEE. CDR3 sequence: CASSPILGADTQYF. CDR3 DNA sequence: TGTGCCAGCAGCCCAATTCTAGGCGCAGATACGCAGTATTTT.

The chain employs TRBV5-4 and TRBJ2-5; unclear D gene. Trimming removed 4 bases at V and 10 bases at J, with 14 bases between. This CDR3 region has 12 residues. Germline CDR1 is SGHNT and CDR2 is YYREEE (reference sequence). The CDR3 is CASSLARSGQYF. CDR3 DNA sequence: TGTGCCAGCAGCCTGGCGAGAAGTGGCCAGTACTTC.

This clone appeared a few times. The J gene is TRBJ1-2, the V gene TRBV4-3; 7 bases are a match to TRBD1. From germline, CDR1 is LGHNA and CDR2 YSLEER. Germline trimming cut 4 bases from V and 3 bases from J; bases unmatched to any gene: 11. The CDR3 extends over 16 amino acids. The CDR3 region is CASSPDETGNHYGYTF. As DNA, the CDR3 is TGCGCCAGCAGCCCAGACGAGACAGGGAACCACTATGGCTACACCTTC.

This clone was counted a few times. The chain recombines TRBV2 with TRBJ1-2, with D hard to call. Germline V gene data show CDR1 as SNHLY and CDR2 as FYNNEI. The CDR3 runs 14 residues. Trimming pared 3 bases from V and 8 bases from J, leaving 16 bases between. As DNA, the CDR3 is TGTGCCAGCAGTGATGGGAGGCCGACCGGGGGCTACACCTTC. It yields the protein CASSDGRPTGGYTF.

The chain is built from TRBV5-1 and TRBJ2-5; unclear D gene. Germline V gene data show CDR1 as SGHRS and CDR2 as YFSETQ. CDR3 length: 12 residues. With 4 bases removed from V and 0 bases from J, the gap between germline ends came to 4 bases. In nucleotides, the CDR3 is TGCGCCAGCAGCCAATACCAAGAGACCCAGTACTTC. Residues: CASSQYQETQYF.

The chain combines TRBV29-1 with TRBJ2-5; 14 bases match TRBD2. Germline V gene lookup returns CDR1 SQVTM and CDR2 ANQGSEA. The CDR3 loop spans 15 amino acids. Germline trimming cut 2 bases from V and 13 bases from J; bases unmatched to any gene: 12. DNA for the CDR3: TGCAGCGTTGAACGAAGACTAGCGGGAGGGCTGACCGCGTACTTC. As protein: CSVERRLAGGLTAYF. Full variable domain (rest looked up from reference TRBV29-1 and TRBJ2-5): SAVISQKPSRDICQRGTSLTIQCQVDSQVTMMFWYRQQPGQSLTLIATANQGSEATYESGFVIDKFPISRPNLTFSTLTVSNMSPEDSSIYLCSVERRLAGGLTAYFGPGTRLLVL.